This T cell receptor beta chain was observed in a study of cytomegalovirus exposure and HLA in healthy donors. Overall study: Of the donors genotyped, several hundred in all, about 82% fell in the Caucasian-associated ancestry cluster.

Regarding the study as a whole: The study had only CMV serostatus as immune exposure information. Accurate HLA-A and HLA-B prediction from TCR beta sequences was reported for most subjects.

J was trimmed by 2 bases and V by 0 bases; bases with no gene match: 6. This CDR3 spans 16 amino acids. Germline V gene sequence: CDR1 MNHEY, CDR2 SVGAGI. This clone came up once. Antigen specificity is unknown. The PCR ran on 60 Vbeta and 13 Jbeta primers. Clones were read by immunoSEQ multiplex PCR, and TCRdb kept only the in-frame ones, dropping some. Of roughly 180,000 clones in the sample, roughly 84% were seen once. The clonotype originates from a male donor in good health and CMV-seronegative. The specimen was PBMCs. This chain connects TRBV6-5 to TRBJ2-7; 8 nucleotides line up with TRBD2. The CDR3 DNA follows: TGTGCCAGCAGTTACTCGAGCGGGGGTGGGGCCTACGAGCAGTACTTC. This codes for CASSYSSGGGAYEQYF.